This T cell receptor beta chain originates from a study of blood T cell repertoires in COVID-19. Turning to the study itself: Italy, Spain and the United States were the sources of the convalescent and acute COVID-19 samples.

Study processing details: Quantification of nucleated cells was approximated via reference gene primer amplification. This table comes from immunoSEQ multiplex PCR, and its TCRdb copy is limited to in-frame clones, with some not included. The D gene and trimming were derived from the DNA, and the V and J assignments and clone size from that table. Here the sample spans 200,000 to 250,000 clones, roughly 90% being singletons. The CDR3 runs to 15 residues. Germline V gives CDR1 MGHRA, CDR2 YSYEKL. The ends lost 6 bases at V and 4 bases at J; junction bases unmatched: 9. This TCR derives from a woman between 35 and 50 years old with acute or convalescent COVID-19. Sequenced material: peripheral blood. V and J are TRBV4-1 and TRBJ1-1; 9 bases match TRBD1. The chain's CDR3 is CASRPGQGTITEAFF. The CDR3, as DNA: TGCGCCAGCAGACCCGGACAGGGGACGATCACTGAAGCTTTCTTT.